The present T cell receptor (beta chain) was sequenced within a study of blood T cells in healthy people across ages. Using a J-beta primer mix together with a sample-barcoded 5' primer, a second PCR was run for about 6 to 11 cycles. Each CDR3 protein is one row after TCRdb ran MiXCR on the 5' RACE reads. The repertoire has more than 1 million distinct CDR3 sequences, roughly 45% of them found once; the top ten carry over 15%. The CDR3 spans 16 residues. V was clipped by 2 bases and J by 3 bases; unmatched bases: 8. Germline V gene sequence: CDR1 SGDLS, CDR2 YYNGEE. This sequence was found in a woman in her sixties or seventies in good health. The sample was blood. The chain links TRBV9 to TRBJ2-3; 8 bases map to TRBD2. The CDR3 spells CASSVDPGLETDTQYF. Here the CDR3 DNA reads TGTGCCAGCAGCGTGGATCCGGGACTAGAAACAGATACGCAGTATTTT. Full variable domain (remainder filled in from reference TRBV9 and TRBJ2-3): DSGVTQTPKHLITATGQRVTLRCSPRSGDLSVYWYQQSLDQGLQFLIQYYNGEERAKGNILERFSAQQFPDLHSELNLSSLELGDSALYFCASSVDPGLETDTQYFGPGTRLTVL.